This T cell receptor beta chain is from a study of T cell repertoires in cytomegalovirus infection. Study-wide background: CMV infection together with matching HLA type was indicated by public TCR beta signatures.

Regarding this clonotype: The antigen is unknown.

TCRdb reanalysed the reads using MiXCR and keeps one entry per CDR3 protein. The sample yields 80,000 to 95,000 distinct CDR3 sequences, 25% to 35% seen once. This CDR3 has 15 residues. Trimming shortened V by 0 bases and J by 0 bases, and 9 bases separated the two germline ends. Germline V lookup: CDR1 DFQATT, CDR2 SNEGSKA (reference sequence). The starting material was CD8+ T cells from cultured PBMCs, obtained from culture after CMV antigen stimulation. The sequence derives from a human donor in good health (CMV status not recorded). Some clones in this sample may be carry-over from other donors' samples. The rearrangement joins TRBV20-1 to TRBJ1-3, with D hard to call. The CDR3: CSARDLKDSGNTIYF. The CDR3 DNA reads TGCAGTGCTAGAGATCTGAAGGACTCTGGAAACACCATATATTTT.